This T cell receptor (beta chain) came from a study of blood T cell repertoires in COVID-19. Study background: Sites in the United States, Italy and Spain provided acute and convalescent COVID-19 samples. In each case, the material was cDNA or gDNA derived from T cells, B-cell-depleted T cells, or PBMCs.

This CDR3 region has 16 residues. Trimming removed 4 bases at V and 0 bases at J, with 11 bases between. From germline, CDR1 is SGHRS and CDR2 YFSETQ. Followed longitudinally, the Seattle patients had been enrolled during active infection. In the source study's methods: It was from reference gene primer amplification that nucleated cell counts were estimated. Measured with immunoSEQ multiplex PCR; TCRdb has only the in-frame clones, and not every one. That table supplies the V and J calls and clone size; D and trimming were determined from the DNA. This table has a few hundred thousand clones, 86% appearing once.

This TCR derives from a woman aged 45 to 65 with COVID-19, enrolled during active disease. Sequenced material: peripheral blood. The V gene is TRBV5-1, the J gene TRBJ2-6, with TRBD1 as a possible D gene (5 bases). CDR3 sequence: CASSMDTLSGANVLTF. DNA for the CDR3: TGCGCCAGCAGCATGGACACCCTCTCTGGGGCCAACGTCCTGACTTTC.